Each of the 13 T cell receptor beta chains below was sequenced from the same sample in a study of molecular identifiers for immune sequencing clone quantification. TCRdb passed the PCR reads through MiXCR, listing each CDR3 protein once. The sample shows under 350,000 distinct CDR3 sequences, roughly 24% of them seen only once. What was sequenced was naive CD8+ T cells from blood, with Jurkat cell RNA spiked in. Subset: FACS-sorted CD8+CD4-CCR7+CD45RA+ naive T cells. The receptors shown here come from a human donor in good health. Some libraries in this study had Jurkat cell RNA spiked in.

The gene calls are TRBV5-1 and TRBJ2-3; D may be TRBD2 (6 bases). The CDR3 has 16 amino acids. V shed 0 bases and J shed 1 base, with 12 bases lying between them. Germline V gene sequence: CDR1 SGHRS, CDR2 YFSETQ. CDR3 nucleotide sequence: TGCGCCAGCAGCTTGGGGCCCGGGAGTGGCACAGATACGCAGTATTTT. Amino acid sequence: CASSLGPGSGTDTQYF.

This clonotype was recorded at least ten times. The chain links TRBV20-1 to TRBJ2-7; the D gene is possibly TRBD1 (5 bases). This CDR3 has 12 residues. The V gene's germline CDR1 is DFQATT and CDR2 SNEGSKA (reference sequence). The V end was cut by 5 bases, the J end by 6 bases, with 14 bases between. The CDR3 DNA sequence: TGCAGTGCTTCTTCGACAGCCGGCGAGCAGTACTTC. Its translation is CSASSTAGEQYF.

Note on this clonotype: Relative to the germline gene, one junction end is altered; a read error may explain this. The rearrangement links TRBV11-2 to TRBJ2-1; the D gene is possibly TRBD1 (5 bases). The germline CDR1 and CDR2 sequences are SGHAT and FQNNGV. The CDR3 has 15 residues. In DNA, the CDR3 is TGTGCCAGCAGCCCCCCCCAGGGCACGTACAGTGAGCAGTTCTTC. Amino acids: CASSPPQGTYSEQFF.

This clonotype was observed many times. V usage is TRBV25-1 and J usage is TRBJ2-3; TRBD2 might be the D (6 bases). Between the trimmed V and J ends, which lost 5 bases and 3 bases, there was a span of 15 bases. Germline CDR1 is MGHDK and CDR2 is SYGVNS. The CDR3 consists of 15 residues. The CDR3 DNA is TGTGCCAGCAGTCAACTAGCATTGGGGACAGATACGCAGTATTTT. This sequence encodes CASSQLALGTDTQYF.

Many counts were recorded for this clonotype. The chain's CDR3 is CASSPGLVFYEQYF. CDR3 coding DNA: TGTGCCAGTAGTCCGGGACTAGTCTTCTACGAGCAGTACTTC. The chain joins TRBV19 to TRBJ2-7; 8 bases align to TRBD2. The CDR3 runs 14 residues. Germline V gene sequence: CDR1 LNHDA, CDR2 SQIVND (reference sequence). The V and J ends lost 5 bases and 3 bases, in that order; junction bases with no gene match: 6.

This clonotype was found many times. The gene calls are TRBV2 and TRBJ2-2, with a tentative D call TRBD1 (6 bases). The V gene lost 7 bases and the J gene lost 2 bases, with 11 bases spanning the gap. Germline values: CDR1 SNHLY, CDR2 FYNNEI. CDR3 length: 14 amino acids. The CDR3 bases are TGTGCCAGCACGTGGGGGCTTAACACCGGGGAGCTGTTTTTT. Its translation: CASTWGLNTGELFF.

In DNA, the CDR3 is TGTGCCAGCAGTGAAGTGCTTAGCGGGGGGATCTCCTACAATGAGCAGTTCTTC. Protein: CASSEVLSGGISYNEQFF. The chain recombines TRBV2 with TRBJ2-1; 10 bases agree with TRBD2. The CDR3 totals 18 residues. V lost 1 base, J lost 0 bases, and 6 bases stayed unmatched. Germline V gene lookup returns CDR1 SNHLY and CDR2 FYNNEI. Full variable domain (missing parts from reference TRBV2 and TRBJ2-1): EPEVTQTPSHQVTQMGQEVILRCVPISNHLYFYWYRQILGQKVEFLVSFYNNEISEKSEIFDDQFSVERPDGSNFTLKIRSTKLEDSAMYFCASSEVLSGGISYNEQFFGPGTRLTVL.

This clonotype was observed at least ten times. The chain's CDR3 is CASSANTASNTEAFF. The CDR3 DNA reads TGTGCCAGCAGTGCCAACACGGCCTCCAACACTGAAGCTTTCTTT. The V gene is TRBV2, the J gene TRBJ1-1, with no clear D. The length of the CDR3 is 15 residues. Germline values: CDR1 SNHLY, CDR2 FYNNEI. Trimming removed 4 bases at V and 2 bases at J, with 14 bases between.

There are many counts of this clonotype. The genes are TRBV12-3 or TRBV12-4 and TRBJ2-7; 8 nucleotides line up with TRBD1. V lost 1 base, J lost 3 bases, and 5 bases stayed unmatched. This CDR3 region has 15 residues. This chain's CDR3 is CASSLEGTGYYEQYF. The CDR3 DNA reads as TGTGCCAGCAGTTTAGAGGGGACAGGATACTACGAGCAGTACTTC.

The chain's CDR3 is CATADSGNAQETQYF. CDR3 nucleotide sequence: TGTGCCACTGCGGACTCCGGAAATGCCCAAGAGACCCAGTACTTC. The chain carries TRBV6-5 and TRBJ2-5; possible D gene TRBD2, 5 bases. This CDR3 region has 15 residues. The V end lost 10 bases, the J end lost 1 base, and 19 bases lay between the germline ends. Germline assignment: CDR1 MNHEY and CDR2 SVGAGI.

This clonotype was found once. Possible read error: a much larger clone is one base away. The chain is built from TRBV7-9 and TRBJ2-2; D may be TRBD1 or TRBD2 (6 bases each). The germline CDR1 and CDR2 sequences are SEHNR and FQNEAQ (reference sequence). This CDR3 contains 19 residues. The DNA of the CDR3 is TGTGCCAGCAGCTCCTCCGTCCTGGGGGGCGAGAGGGGCACCGGGGAGCCGTTTTTT. This encodes CASSSSVLGGERGTGEPFF.

V is TRBV7-2 and J is TRBJ2-1; TRBD2 aligns across 8 bases. V was pared by 1 base and J by 10 bases, with 9 bases of the junction left unmatched. Germline V CDR1 and CDR2: SGHTA, FQGNSA. The CDR3 length is 15 residues. CDR3 region: CASSLGYGAGDEQFF. DNA for the CDR3: TGTGCCAGCAGCTTAGGTTACGGAGCGGGAGACGAGCAGTTCTTC. The entire variable domain, with the rest obtained from reference TRBV7-2 and TRBJ2-1, is as follows: GAGVSQSPSNKVTEKGKDVELRCDPISGHTALYWYRQSLGQGLEFLIYFQGNSAPDKSGLPSDRFSAERTGGSVSTLTIQRTQQEDSAVYLCASSLGYGAGDEQFFGPGTRLTVL.

This clonotype was seen ten or more times. The V gene is TRBV4-1, the J gene TRBJ2-3, with 10 nucleotides matching TRBD2. In germline, CDR1 is MGHRA, CDR2 YSYEKL. With V trimmed by 3 bases and J by 2 bases, 5 bases remained unmatched. CDR3 length: 16 amino acids. In nucleotides, the CDR3 is TGCGCCAGCAGCCACTTACTAGCGGGGCCCACAGATACGCAGTATTTT. Encoded protein: CASSHLLAGPTDTQYF.